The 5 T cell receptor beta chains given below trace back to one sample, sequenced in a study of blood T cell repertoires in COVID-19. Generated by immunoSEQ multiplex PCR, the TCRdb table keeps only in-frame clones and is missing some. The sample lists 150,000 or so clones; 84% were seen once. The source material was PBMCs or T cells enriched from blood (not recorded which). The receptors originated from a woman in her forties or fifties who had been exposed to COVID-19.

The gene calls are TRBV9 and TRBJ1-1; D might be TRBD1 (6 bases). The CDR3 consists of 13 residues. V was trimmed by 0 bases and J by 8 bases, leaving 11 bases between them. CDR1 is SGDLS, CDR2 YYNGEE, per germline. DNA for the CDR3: TGTGCCAGCAGCGTAGGGGGGGGCTCCGAAGCTTTCTTT. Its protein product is CASSVGGGSEAFF.

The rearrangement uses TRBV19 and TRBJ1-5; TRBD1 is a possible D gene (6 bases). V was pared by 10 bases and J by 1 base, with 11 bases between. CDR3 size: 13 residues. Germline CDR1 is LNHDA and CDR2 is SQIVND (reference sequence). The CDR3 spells CATDRGSNQPQHF. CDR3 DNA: TGTGCCACTGATAGGGGGAGCAATCAGCCCCAGCATTTT.

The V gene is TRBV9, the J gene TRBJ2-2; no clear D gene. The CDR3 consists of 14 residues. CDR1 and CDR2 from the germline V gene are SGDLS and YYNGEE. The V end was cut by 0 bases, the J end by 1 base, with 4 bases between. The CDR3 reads CASSVDKNTGELFF. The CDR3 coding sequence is TGTGCCAGCAGCGTAGATAAGAACACCGGGGAGCTGTTTTTT.

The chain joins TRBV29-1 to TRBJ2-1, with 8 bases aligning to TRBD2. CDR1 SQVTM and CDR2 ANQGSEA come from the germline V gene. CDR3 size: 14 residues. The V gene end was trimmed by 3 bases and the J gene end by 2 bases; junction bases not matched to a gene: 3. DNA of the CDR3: TGCAGCGTTGATACTAGCGGCACCTACAATGAGCAGTTCTTC. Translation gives CSVDTSGTYNEQFF.

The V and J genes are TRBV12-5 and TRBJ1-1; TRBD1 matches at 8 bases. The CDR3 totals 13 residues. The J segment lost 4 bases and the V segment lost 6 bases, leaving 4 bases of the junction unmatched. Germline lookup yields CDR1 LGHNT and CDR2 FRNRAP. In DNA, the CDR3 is TGTGCTAGTGGATTACAGGGGGGCACTGAAGCTTTCTTT. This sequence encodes CASGLQGGTEAFF. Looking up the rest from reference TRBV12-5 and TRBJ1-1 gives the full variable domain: DARVTQTPRHKVTEMGQEVTMRCQPILGHNTVFWYRQTMMQGLELLAYFRNRAPLDDSGMPKDRFSAEMPDATLATLKIQPSEPRDSAVYFCASGLQGGTEAFFGQGTRLTVV.